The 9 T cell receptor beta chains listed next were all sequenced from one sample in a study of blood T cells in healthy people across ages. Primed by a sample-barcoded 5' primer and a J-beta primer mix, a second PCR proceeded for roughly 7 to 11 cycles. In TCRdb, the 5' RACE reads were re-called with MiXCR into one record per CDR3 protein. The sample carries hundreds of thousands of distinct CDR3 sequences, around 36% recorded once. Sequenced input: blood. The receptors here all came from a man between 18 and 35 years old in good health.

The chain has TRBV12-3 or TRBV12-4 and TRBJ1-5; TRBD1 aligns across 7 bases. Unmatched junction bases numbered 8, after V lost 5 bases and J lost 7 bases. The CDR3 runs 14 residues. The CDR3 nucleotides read TGTGCCAGCAGTCCTCAGACAGGGCGGCAGCCCCAGCATTTT. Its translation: CASSPQTGRQPQHF.

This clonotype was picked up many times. The CDR3 sequence: CSAIASSFGSNEQFF. CDR3 bases: TGCAGTGCTATCGCCTCCTCATTTGGTTCCAATGAGCAGTTCTTC. V and J are TRBV20-1 and TRBJ2-1; no reliable D call. Germline V lookup: CDR1 DFQATT, CDR2 SNEGSKA (reference sequence). V lost 4 bases and J lost 6, with 19 bases in between. The CDR3 is 15 amino acids.

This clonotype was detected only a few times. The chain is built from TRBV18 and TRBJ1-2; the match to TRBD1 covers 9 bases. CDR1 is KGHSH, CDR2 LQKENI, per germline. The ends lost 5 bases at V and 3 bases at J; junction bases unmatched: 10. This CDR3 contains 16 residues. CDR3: CASSTLTGGLDYGYTF. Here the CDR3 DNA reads TGTGCCAGCTCAACCCTGACAGGGGGGCTAGACTATGGCTACACCTTC.

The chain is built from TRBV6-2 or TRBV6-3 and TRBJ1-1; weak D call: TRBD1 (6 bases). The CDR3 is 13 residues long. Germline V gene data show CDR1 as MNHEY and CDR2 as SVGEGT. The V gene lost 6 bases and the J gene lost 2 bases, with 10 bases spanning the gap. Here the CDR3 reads CASRRDTNTEAFF. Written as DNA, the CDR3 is TGTGCCAGCAGAAGGGACACCAACACTGAAGCTTTCTTT.

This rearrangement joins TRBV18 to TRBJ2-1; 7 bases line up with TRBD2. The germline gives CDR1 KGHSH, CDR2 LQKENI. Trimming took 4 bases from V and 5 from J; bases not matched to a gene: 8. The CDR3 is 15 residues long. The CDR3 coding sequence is TGTGCCAGCTCACTCCGGCGGGGGACTAACAATGAGCAGTTCTTC. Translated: CASSLRRGTNNEQFF.

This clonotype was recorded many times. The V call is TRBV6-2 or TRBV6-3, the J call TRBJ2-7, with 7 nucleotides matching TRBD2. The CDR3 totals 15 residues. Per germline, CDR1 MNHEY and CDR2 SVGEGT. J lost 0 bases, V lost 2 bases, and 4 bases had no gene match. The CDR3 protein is CASSYELADSYEQYF. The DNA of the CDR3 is TGTGCCAGCAGTTACGAGCTAGCGGACTCCTACGAGCAGTACTTC.

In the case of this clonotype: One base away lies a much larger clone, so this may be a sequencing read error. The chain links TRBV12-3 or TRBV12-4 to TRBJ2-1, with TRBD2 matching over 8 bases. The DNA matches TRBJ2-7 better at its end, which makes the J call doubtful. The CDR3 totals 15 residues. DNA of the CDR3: TGTACCAGCAGTCGTAGCGGGGTACCATACAATGAGCAGTACTTC. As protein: CTSSRSGVPYNEQYF.

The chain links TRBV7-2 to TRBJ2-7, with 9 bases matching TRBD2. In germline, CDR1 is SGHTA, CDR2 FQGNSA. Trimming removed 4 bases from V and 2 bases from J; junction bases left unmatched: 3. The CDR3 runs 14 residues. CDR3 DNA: TGTGCCAGCAGCTCGACTAGCGGCCCCTACGAGCAGTACTTC. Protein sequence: CASSSTSGPYEQYF.

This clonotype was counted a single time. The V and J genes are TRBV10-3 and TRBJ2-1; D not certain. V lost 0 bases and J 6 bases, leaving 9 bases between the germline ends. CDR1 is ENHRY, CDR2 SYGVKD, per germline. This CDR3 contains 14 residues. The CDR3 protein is CAISESVTGNEQFF. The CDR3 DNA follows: TGTGCCATCAGTGAGTCAGTGACGGGCAATGAGCAGTTCTTC.